These 22 T cell receptor beta chains originate from one sample sequenced in a study of regulatory T cells in long-lasting Graves disease. Time point in this sample: newly diagnosed GD, antithyroid drugs for less than 3 months. Extracted PBMC RNA gave rise to the TCR library. CDR3 regions were amplified by Arm-PCR using iRepertoire HTBI primers to build TCR beta libraries. TCRdb reprocessed the multiplex PCR reads with MiXCR, giving one entry per CDR3 protein. Of hundreds of thousands of distinct CDR3 sequences listed, about 15% were seen once; the top ten hold 15% to 20%. This same sample was also part of a study on T cells in Graves' hyperthyroidism and ophthalmopathy.

The sequencing used peripheral blood mononuclear cells (PBMCs), collected at new diagnosis, from a patient treated with antithyroid drugs. Receptors originate from a woman aged 25-40 years with Graves disease.

Regarding this clonotype: A much larger clone sits a single nucleotide away, making a read error possible. This chain joins TRBV12-3 or TRBV12-4 and TRBJ2-1, with D perhaps TRBD1 (5 bases). The germline V and J ends were trimmed by 7 bases and 5 bases, with 18 bases remaining between them. This CDR3 contains 15 residues. The CDR3: CASTPGASPHNEQFF. The CDR3 nucleotides read TGTGCCAGCACCCCTGGGGCAAGCCCCCACAATGAGCAGTTCTTC.

On this clonotype itself: A much bigger clone sits one base away, suggesting this may be a read error. This chain links TRBV5-1 with TRBJ2-1; D ambiguous. Germline-derived CDR1 and CDR2 are SGHRS and YFSETQ. The V end lost 4 bases, the J end lost 10 bases, and 24 bases lay between the germline ends. The length of the CDR3 is 16 residues. The CDR3 loop reads CASSPDSSASSYEQFF. The CDR3 DNA reads as TGCGCCAGCAGCCCCGACTCCTCCGCCAGCTCCTACGAGCAGTTCTTC.

This clonotype was recorded once. A much larger clonotype is one base distant, so this may be a read error. The chain employs TRBV6-2 or TRBV6-3 and TRBJ2-5; TRBD2 aligns across 10 bases. The CDR3 loop spans 17 amino acids. Germline CDR1 reads MNHEY; CDR2 reads SVGEGT. Trimming took 6 bases from V and 2 from J; bases not matched to a gene: 12. The CDR3 nucleotides read TGTGCCAGCAGGCCCGGAGCGGGAGGGTTGTCTCAAGAGACCCAGTACTTC. Its protein is CASRPGAGGLSQETQYF.

The chain joins TRBV6-2 or TRBV6-3 to TRBJ2-3; TRBD1 matches 7 bases. There are 15 residues in the CDR3. In germline, CDR1 is MNHEY, CDR2 SVGEGT. The ends lost 5 bases at V and 2 bases at J; junction bases unmatched: 7. The CDR3 sequence is CASSKDRQYTDTQYF. The CDR3 DNA sequence: TGTGCCAGCAGTAAGGACAGGCAGTACACAGATACGCAGTATTTT.

This clonotype appeared a few times. This may be a read error, as it is one base from a much larger clone. The chain is built from TRBV5-5 and TRBJ2-1; the match to TRBD1 covers 8 bases. In germline, CDR1 is SGHKS, CDR2 YYEKEE (reference sequence). This CDR3 is 12 amino acids long. Unmatched junction bases numbered 2, after V lost 5 bases and J lost 7 bases. The CDR3 DNA sequence: TGTGCCAGCAGGGACAGGGAGAATGAGCAGTTCTTC. It codes for CASRDRENEQFF. Supplemented by reference TRBV5-5 and TRBJ2-1, the full variable domain reads DAGVTQSPTHLIKTRGQQVTLRCSPISGHKSVSWYQQVLGQGPQFIFQYYEKEERGRGNFPDRFSARQFPNYSSELNVNALLLGDSALYLCASRDRENEQFFGPGTRLTVL.

This chain joins TRBV9 and TRBJ2-7; D is perhaps TRBD1 or TRBD2 (5 bases each). Between the trimmed V and J ends, which lost 0 bases and 0 bases, there was a span of 13 bases. The germline V gene encodes CDR1 SGDLS and CDR2 YYNGEE. The CDR3 loop spans 16 amino acids. The CDR3 here is CASSVGPGPSSYEQYF. The CDR3 region has the DNA TGTGCCAGCAGCGTAGGCCCGGGGCCCTCCTCCTACGAGCAGTACTTC. Drawing the rest from reference TRBV9 and TRBJ2-7, the complete variable domain is DSGVTQTPKHLITATGQRVTLRCSPRSGDLSVYWYQQSLDQGLQFLIQYYNGEERAKGNILERFSAQQFPDLHSELNLSSLELGDSALYFCASSVGPGPSSYEQYFGPGTRLTVT.

This clonotype was observed a handful of times. The rearrangement uses TRBV20-1 and TRBJ1-1; tentatively, D is TRBD1 (5 bases). The ends were cut back, 6 bases at V and 6 bases at J, with 14 bases in the middle. Germline-derived CDR1 and CDR2 are DFQATT and SNEGSKA (reference sequence). The CDR3 length is 12 residues. The DNA of the CDR3 is TGCAGTGCCGCACGTGGGGGTCCTGAAGCTTTCTTT. Translating it yields CSAARGGPEAFF.

This clonotype has only a few counts. The rearrangement uses TRBV20-1 and TRBJ2-2, with D perhaps TRBD2 (5 bases). Germline lookup yields CDR1 DFQATT and CDR2 SNEGSKA (reference sequence). The CDR3 has 15 residues. V shed 2 bases and J shed 1 base, with 11 bases lying between them. CDR3: CSARMPGKNTGELFF. The CDR3 DNA reads TGCAGTGCTAGAATGCCGGGAAAGAACACCGGGGAGCTGTTTTTT.

This clonotype was observed a few times. The chain is built from TRBV19 and TRBJ2-5; D remains ambiguous. Between the trimmed V and J ends, which lost 5 bases and 5 bases, there was a span of 12 bases. The CDR3 runs to 13 residues. Looked up from germline, CDR1 is LNHDA and CDR2 is SQIVND (reference sequence). The CDR3 sequence: CASSVSVSETQYF. The CDR3, as DNA: TGTGCCAGTAGTGTTTCGGTCAGCGAGACCCAGTACTTC. The whole variable domain, filled in from reference TRBV19 and TRBJ2-5, reads DGGITQSPKYLFRKEGQNVTLSCEQNLNHDAMYWYRQDPGQGLRLIYYSQIVNDFQKGDIAEGYSVSREKKESFPLTVTSAQKNPTAFYLCASSVSVSETQYFGPGTRLLVL.

Note on this clonotype: A much larger clone lies a single base off, so this may be a read error. The chain carries TRBV6-2 or TRBV6-3 and TRBJ1-6; D remains ambiguous. This CDR3 spans 16 amino acids. Trimming removed 6 bases at V and 0 bases at J, with 12 bases between. Germline V lookup: CDR1 MNHEY, CDR2 SVGEGT. The CDR3 coding sequence is TGTGCCAGCAGAGGAGAGTTTAGCTCCTATAATTCACCCCTCCACTTT. It yields the protein CASRGEFSSYNSPLHF.

This clonotype has a count of ten or more. This rearrangement joins TRBV28 to TRBJ2-1; D unclear. Germline V CDR1 and CDR2: MDHEN, SYDVKM. V was clipped by 6 bases and J by 5 bases, with 8 bases between them. This CDR3 has 12 residues. The CDR3 loop reads CASSFYNNEQFF. CDR3 coding DNA: TGTGCCAGCAGCTTCTATAACAATGAGCAGTTCTTC. Full variable domain (remainder filled in from reference TRBV28 and TRBJ2-1): DVKVTQSSRYLVKRTGEKVFLECVQDMDHENMFWYRQDPGLGLRLIYFSYDVKMKEKGDIPEGYSVSREKKERFSLILESASTNQTSMYLCASSFYNNEQFFGPGTRLTVL.

V gene TRBV28 combines with J gene TRBJ2-5, with TRBD2 matching over 8 bases. The junction had 11 bases not matched to a gene; V was cut back by 6 bases and J by 5 bases. CDR1 and CDR2 from the germline V gene are MDHEN and SYDVKM. The CDR3 consists of 15 residues. The DNA for the CDR3 is TGTGCCAGCAGAAGCGGGAGATCATCTCGGGAGACCCAGTACTTC. Translating it yields CASRSGRSSRETQYF.

This clonotype was counted between two and nine times. The gene calls are TRBV27 and TRBJ2-7; 10 bases are a match to TRBD2. The germline V gene encodes CDR1 MNHEY and CDR2 SMNVEV (reference sequence). The length of the CDR3 is 16 residues. V was pared by 3 bases and J by 6 bases, with 11 bases of the junction left unmatched. CDR3 region: CASSFKAGGPFSEQYF. The DNA for the CDR3 is TGTGCCAGCAGTTTCAAAGCGGGAGGGCCGTTTTCCGAGCAGTACTTC.

The J gene is TRBJ2-1, the V gene TRBV9; D may correspond to TRBD1 or TRBD2 (5 bases each). The CDR3 is 14 amino acids. Germline values: CDR1 SGDLS, CDR2 YYNGEE. V was clipped by 6 bases and J by 2 bases, with 12 bases between them. CDR3 coding DNA: TGTGCCAGCACCTCCGGGACGGCCTACAATGAGCAGTTCTTC. This gives the protein CASTSGTAYNEQFF. The full variable domain, its missing parts supplied by reference TRBV9 and TRBJ2-1, is DSGVTQTPKHLITATGQRVTLRCSPRSGDLSVYWYQQSLDQGLQFLIQYYNGEERAKGNILERFSAQQFPDLHSELNLSSLELGDSALYFCASTSGTAYNEQFFGPGTRLTVL.

The CDR3 DNA reads as TGCGCCAGCGGCAGGGAACCCTCCTACGAGCAGTACTTC. Amino acids: CASGREPSYEQYF. The chain uses TRBV5-1 and TRBJ2-7; TRBD1 might be the D (5 bases). The CDR3 length is 13 residues. The germline V gene has CDR1 SGHRS and CDR2 YFSETQ. V dropped 7 bases and J dropped 0 bases, with 11 bases sitting between them.

This clonotype was detected many times. The chain couples TRBV20-1 to TRBJ2-5; D assignment may be TRBD1 or TRBD2 (5 bases each). Germline V gene sequence: CDR1 DFQATT, CDR2 SNEGSKA (reference sequence). This CDR3 is built from 13 residues. Trimming took off 5 bases at V and 5 bases at J, with 15 bases between the two ends. This CDR3 is CSADRDPGETQYF. The DNA for the CDR3 is TGCAGTGCTGACCGGGACCCCGGGGAGACCCAGTACTTC.

This clonotype turned up a few times. The genes are TRBV20-1 and TRBJ2-1; 8 bases match TRBD2. This CDR3 contains 15 residues. Germline CDR1 and CDR2: DFQATT and SNEGSKA (reference sequence). Trimming cost V 5 bases and J 7 bases; bases outside gene matches: 13. The CDR3: CSASIGSGRRNEQFF. The CDR3 bases are TGCAGTGCTTCTATCGGGAGCGGGAGAAGAAATGAGCAGTTCTTC.

This clonotype turned up a few times. Given a much more abundant clone one base away, this may be a read error. This chain links TRBV29-1 with TRBJ1-1; D is undetermined. The CDR3 is made up of 12 amino acids. Germline CDR1 is SQVTM and CDR2 is ANQGSEA. Trimming cost V 1 base and J 0 bases, with 3 bases left between them. The CDR3 spells CSVEVVNTEAFF. In DNA form, the CDR3 reads TGCAGCGTTGAAGTGGTGAACACTGAAGCTTTCTTT.

The chain carries TRBV5-4 and TRBJ2-7; TRBD2 matches 7 bases. The J segment lost 3 bases and the V segment lost 2 bases, leaving 5 bases of the junction unmatched. The germline CDR1 and CDR2 sequences are SGHNT and YYREEE (reference sequence). This CDR3 is 14 amino acids long. The CDR3 region is CASSFAGLLYEQYF. CDR3 DNA sequence: TGTGCCAGCAGCTTCGCGGGACTACTCTACGAGCAGTACTTC.

The chain is built from TRBV19 and TRBJ2-7, with TRBD2 as a possible D gene (6 bases). CDR1 LNHDA and CDR2 SQIVND come from the germline V gene (reference sequence). The germline V and J ends were trimmed by 5 bases and 3 bases, with 14 bases remaining between them. The CDR3 contains 14 residues. Here the CDR3 DNA reads TGTGCCAGTAGTTCCCGGGACGGGGGCTACGAGCAGTACTTC. This gives the protein CASSSRDGGYEQYF.

The V gene is TRBV30, the J gene TRBJ2-7; 7 positions match TRBD1. V was clipped by 4 bases and J by 0 bases; unmatched bases: 3. Looked up from germline, CDR1 is GTSNPN and CDR2 is SVGIG (reference sequence). The CDR3 extends over 13 amino acids. Written as DNA, the CDR3 is TGTGCCTGGACGACAGGGAGCTCCTACGAGCAGTACTTC. The encoded protein is CAWTTGSSYEQYF.

In this sample, this clonotype turned up many times. The chain combines TRBV5-1 with TRBJ2-1; D is perhaps TRBD2 (5 bases). The CDR3 has 14 amino acids. V was shortened by 0 bases and J by 8 bases, with 12 bases between the two germline ends. Germline CDR1 is SGHRS and CDR2 is YFSETQ. The CDR3 nucleotides are TGCGCCAGCAGCTTGGGACTACCTGTAGATGAGCAGTTCTTC. It encodes CASSLGLPVDEQFF.